The 29 T cell receptor beta chains reported below all come from one sample, sequenced in a study of blood T cells in healthy people across ages. A second PCR of 7 to 11 cycles used a sample-barcoded 5' primer and a J-beta primer mix. TCRdb reprocessed the 5' RACE reads via MiXCR and lists one record per CDR3 protein. This table has hundreds of thousands of distinct CDR3 sequences, about 43% appearing once. The sample was blood. The origin of the receptors is an elderly man in good health.

This clonotype was recorded at least ten times. The V call is TRBV27, the J call TRBJ2-6, with 12 bases identical to TRBD1. The V gene's germline CDR1 is MNHEY and CDR2 SMNVEV (reference sequence). This CDR3 has 17 residues. Losses at the gene ends were 3 bases for V and 4 bases for J; bases not matched to a gene: 4. DNA for the CDR3: TGTGCCAGCAGTTTCGGGACAGGGGGCTTGGGGGCCAACGTCCTGACTTTC. It encodes CASSFGTGGLGANVLTF.

This chain connects TRBV15 to TRBJ2-1, with D perhaps TRBD2 (5 bases). Trimming removed 0 bases from V and 6 bases from J, with 12 bases in between. The CDR3 consists of 15 residues. Germline-derived CDR1 and CDR2 are LNHNV and YYDKDF (reference sequence). CDR3 nucleotide sequence: TGTGCCACCAGCAGAGAAGGAACTGGACTCAATGAGCAGTTCTTC. Protein: CATSREGTGLNEQFF.

Worth noting for this clonotype: The germline gene is not matched at one end of the junction; a read error may be the cause. The chain recombines TRBV27 with TRBJ2-1; 7 bases map to TRBD2. This CDR3 spans 15 amino acids. CDR1 MNHEY and CDR2 SMNVEV come from the germline V gene (reference sequence). Written as DNA, the CDR3 is TGTGCCAGCAGTTTCGAGGGAGGGGCCTACAATGAGCAGATCTTC. Translated, it gives CASSFEGGAYNEQIF.

This clonotype was recorded a few times. The rearrangement joins TRBV29-1 to TRBJ1-5; no clear D gene. This CDR3 contains 12 residues. Germline CDR1 and CDR2: SQVTM and ANQGSEA. V lost 6 bases to trimming and J lost 4 bases, with 10 bases between them. The CDR3 DNA reads as TGCAGCGTCCTACTAGGGAATCAGCCCCAGCATTTT. Its translation is CSVLLGNQPQHF.

This chain uses TRBV11-2 with TRBJ2-5; D not resolved. V was trimmed by 4 bases and J by 2 bases, leaving 11 bases between them. Germline CDR1 reads SGHAT; CDR2 reads FQNNGV. The CDR3 runs 14 residues. The CDR3 DNA follows: TGTGCCAGCAGCTCCCGACCGACTCAAGAGACCCAGTACTTC. It codes for CASSSRPTQETQYF.

At least ten counts were recorded for this clonotype. This chain links TRBV20-1 with TRBJ2-3; 9 bases align to TRBD2. There are 13 residues in the CDR3. CDR1 DFQATT and CDR2 SNEGSKA come from the germline V gene (reference sequence). CDR3 nucleotides: TGCAGCGCCCGGACTAGCGGCACAGATACGCAGTATTTT. It yields the protein CSARTSGTDTQYF.

The gene calls are TRBV10-2 and TRBJ2-1; TRBD2 agrees at 10 bases. The V segment lost 1 base and the J segment 8 bases; nucleotides outside the gene matches: 5. Per the germline V gene, CDR1 is WSHSY and CDR2 is SAAADI. The CDR3 has 15 amino acids. The CDR3 DNA sequence: TGCGCCAGCAGTGAGTGGACTAGCGGAGGAGATGAGCAGTTCTTC. Translation gives CASSEWTSGGDEQFF.

V usage is TRBV10-3 and J usage is TRBJ1-1; tentative D call: TRBD1 (5 bases). This CDR3 comprises 15 residues. CDR1 ENHRY and CDR2 SYGVKD come from the germline V gene. Trimming removed 3 bases from V and 1 base from J, with 12 bases in between. For the CDR3, the DNA is TGTGCCATCAGTGAACCGGGACGCAAGAACACTGAAGCTTTCTTT. This encodes CAISEPGRKNTEAFF.

This clonotype was counted only a few times. The V call is TRBV2, the J call TRBJ2-3, with TRBD2 matching over 12 bases. Unmatched junction bases numbered 3, after V lost 9 bases and J lost 2 bases. Germline V CDR1 and CDR2: SNHLY, FYNNEI. CDR3 length equals 14 residues. The CDR3 coding sequence is TGTGCCAGAGGACTAGCGGGACCCACAGATACGCAGTATTTT. It translates to CARGLAGPTDTQYF. The full variable domain, with the rest looked up from reference TRBV2 and TRBJ2-3, is EPEVTQTPSHQVTQMGQEVILRCVPISNHLYFYWYRQILGQKVEFLVSFYNNEISEKSEIFDDQFSVERPDGSNFTLKIRSTKLEDSAMYFCARGLAGPTDTQYFGPGTRLTVL.

This clonotype was observed a handful of times. The germline gene is not matched at one end of the junction; a read error may be the cause. This chain connects TRBV7-2 to TRBJ2-2, with 7 bases that match TRBD1. The CDR3 consists of 15 residues. CDR1 and CDR2 (germline): SGHTA, FQGNSA. CDR3 residues: CASRLGTANTGELFF. The CDR3 DNA reads TGTGCCAGCAGGTTAGGGACAGCGAACACCGGGGAGCTGTTTTTT.

The chain combines TRBV2 with TRBJ1-5; 7 nucleotides align to TRBD1. Unmatched junction bases numbered 8, after V lost 6 bases and J lost 3 bases. The CDR3 is 15 amino acids. CDR1 SNHLY and CDR2 FYNNEI come from the germline V gene. The CDR3, as DNA: TGTGCCAGCAGCGATACAGGGGCGATCAATCAGCCCCAGCATTTT. Its translation is CASSDTGAINQPQHF.

The chain recombines TRBV10-3 with TRBJ2-6, with TRBD2 as a possible D gene (5 bases). Germline CDR1 is ENHRY and CDR2 is SYGVKD. The V gene lost 5 bases and the J gene lost 9 bases, with 11 bases spanning the gap. The CDR3 is made up of 13 amino acids. This CDR3 is CAISNSRDNVLTF. CDR3 sequence (DNA): TGTGCCATCAGTAACTCCCGGGACAACGTCCTGACTTTC.

The chain couples TRBV12-3 or TRBV12-4 to TRBJ2-3; D perhaps matches TRBD1 (6 bases). The V and J ends lost 8 bases and 0 bases respectively, with 15 bases between them. CDR3 length equals 15 residues. Here the CDR3 DNA reads TGTGCCAGCCGTGGGACAAGGGGTAGCACAGATACGCAGTATTTT. This sequence encodes CASRGTRGSTDTQYF.

This clonotype was observed a few times. V usage is TRBV10-1 and J usage is TRBJ2-2; TRBD1 might be the D (5 bases). The CDR3 sequence is 14 residues long. Trimming removed 6 bases at V and 0 bases at J, with 8 bases between. CDR1 and CDR2 from the germline V gene are WNHNN and SYGVQD (reference sequence). The CDR3 nucleotides read TGCGCCAGCAGAAGACAGCCGAACACCGGGGAGCTGTTTTTT. Its translation: CASRRQPNTGELFF.

Ten or more counts support this clonotype. The chain carries TRBV6-2 or TRBV6-3 and TRBJ2-3; the D is unclear. Trimming removed 2 bases from V and 6 bases from J, with 15 bases in between. Germline values: CDR1 MNHEY, CDR2 SVGEGT. There are 15 residues in the CDR3. The CDR3: CASSYRFTLGDTQYF. The CDR3 DNA reads as TGTGCCAGCAGTTACCGGTTCACTCTAGGTGATACGCAGTATTTT.

About this clonotype: One end of the junction is discordant with germline, which a read error may explain. J is TRBJ2-5 and V is TRBV10-3; maybe TRBD2 (6 bases). CDR3 length: 14 residues. The germline gives CDR1 ENHRY, CDR2 SYGVKD. The CDR3 here is CASSEPTRRETQYF. CDR3 DNA: TGTGCCAGCAGTGAACCGACTAGACGAGAGACCCAGTACTTC.

There are many counts of this clonotype. V is TRBV7-2 and J is TRBJ1-2; no firm D call. Germline CDR1 and CDR2: SGHTA and FQGNSA. This CDR3 contains 16 residues. V shed 1 base and J shed 0 bases, with 12 bases lying between them. CDR3 residues: CASSLDGAMTNYGYTF. Here the CDR3 DNA reads TGTGCCAGCAGCTTAGATGGCGCAATGACTAACTATGGCTACACCTTC. Full variable domain (outside the CDR3, taken from reference TRBV7-2 and TRBJ1-2): GAGVSQSPSNKVTEKGKDVELRCDPISGHTALYWYRQSLGQGLEFLIYFQGNSAPDKSGLPSDRFSAERTGGSVSTLTIQRTQQEDSAVYLCASSLDGAMTNYGYTFGSGTRLTVV.

Points on this clonotype: Given the absence of the conserved phenylalanine or tryptophan at the CDR3 end, a read error is likely. J is TRBJ2-7 and V is TRBV5-1; TRBD2 is a possible D gene (6 bases). Matching the DNA end better, TRBJ2-5 makes the J call doubtful. The CDR3 totals 13 residues. Germline CDR1 SGHRS, CDR2 YFSETQ. The CDR3 sequence is CASSGGLKETQYL. CDR3 sequence (DNA): TGCGCCAGCAGCGGGGGACTCAAAGAGACCCAGTACTTA.

The chain links TRBV5-1 to TRBJ2-5, with TRBD1 matching over 7 bases. The V and J ends lost 4 bases and 5 bases, in that order; junction bases with no gene match: 14. CDR1 and CDR2 (germline): SGHRS, YFSETQ. The CDR3 has 16 amino acids. The CDR3 here is CASSLGTGVSQETQYF. CDR3 in DNA: TGCGCCAGCAGCCTTGGTACAGGGGTGAGTCAGGAGACCCAGTACTTC. The entire variable domain, with the rest obtained from reference TRBV5-1 and TRBJ2-5, is as follows: KAGVTQTPRYLIKTRGQQVTLSCSPISGHRSVSWYQQTPGQGLQFLFEYFSETQRNKGNFPGRFSGRQFSNSRSEMNVSTLELGDSALYLCASSLGTGVSQETQYFGPGTRLLVL.

The chain combines TRBV28 with TRBJ2-7, with D possibly TRBD2 on 6 matching bases. With 7 bases removed from V and 6 bases from J, the gap between germline ends came to 13 bases. CDR3 size: 12 residues. Germline CDR1 and CDR2: MDHEN and SYDVKM. The DNA for the CDR3 is TGTGCCAGCAAAAGGAGGGCCTGCGAGCAGTACTTC. Translated, it gives CASKRRACEQYF.

The chain uses TRBV27 and TRBJ2-3; 7 nucleotides line up with TRBD2. The CDR3 length is 20 residues. With V trimmed by 3 bases and J by 2 bases, 20 bases remained unmatched. Germline CDR1 is MNHEY and CDR2 is SMNVEV (reference sequence). The CDR3, as DNA: TGTGCCAGCAGTTTTTTCCCCCGGAGCGGGACCGGAGGACCCACAGATACGCAGTATTTT. Translation: CASSFFPRSGTGGPTDTQYF.

The J gene is TRBJ2-5, the V gene TRBV12-3 or TRBV12-4, with TRBD2 matching 16 bases. The trim removed 5 bases at V and 4 bases at J, leaving 7 bases unmatched. This CDR3 contains 17 residues. The CDR3 reads CASSRSGLAGGLETQYF. Here the CDR3 DNA reads TGTGCCAGCAGTCGATCGGGACTAGCGGGGGGGCTAGAGACCCAGTACTTC.

V is TRBV5-1 and J is TRBJ2-1; D could derive from TRBD1 or TRBD2 (6 bases each). The CDR3 has 16 residues. V lost 4 bases and J 8 bases, leaving 22 bases between the germline ends. The V gene's germline CDR1 is SGHRS and CDR2 YFSETQ. The CDR3 DNA reads as TGCGCCAGCAGCCTTCTTTGGGGGCGCGGGGTAGATGAGCAGTTCTTC. Its protein product is CASSLLWGRGVDEQFF.

Turning to this clonotype: Just one base apart from a much larger clone, this may be a read error. The chain couples TRBV11-3 to TRBJ2-6; maybe TRBD2 (6 bases). Germline V gives CDR1 SGHNT, CDR2 YENEEA. The V end lost 1 base, the J end lost 5 bases, and 12 bases lay between the germline ends. CDR3 length: 16 residues. Here the CDR3 reads CASSLGGGARANVLTF. The DNA of the CDR3 is TGTGCCAGCAGCTTAGGAGGCGGGGCTAGGGCCAACGTCCTGACTTTC.

V and J are TRBV10-3 and TRBJ1-1, with no clear D. The CDR3 is 11 residues long. Germline V gene sequence: CDR1 ENHRY, CDR2 SYGVKD. Trimming left V 5 bases short and J 0 bases short, with 1 base between. The CDR3, as DNA: TGTGCCATCAGTATGAACACTGAAGCTTTCTTT. Protein: CAISMNTEAFF.

The V and J genes are TRBV10-2 and TRBJ2-5; D unclear. CDR3 length: 12 residues. Trimming stripped 4 bases from V and 5 bases from J, with 8 bases between. The germline V gene encodes CDR1 WSHSY and CDR2 SAAADI. CDR3 DNA sequence: TGCGCCAGCAGTGGGGCGAGGGAGACCCAGTACTTC. It specifies CASSGARETQYF.

This clonotype was recorded at least ten times. The chain uses TRBV29-1 and TRBJ1-2; D unresolved. Germline V gene lookup returns CDR1 SQVTM and CDR2 ANQGSEA. The CDR3 consists of 14 residues. V was trimmed by 7 bases and J by 0 bases, leaving 15 bases between them. The CDR3, as DNA: TGCAGCGCATTTGGCGGGGTTTCTAACTATGGCTACACCTTC. It yields the protein CSAFGGVSNYGYTF. Full variable domain (missing parts from reference TRBV29-1 and TRBJ1-2): SAVISQKPSRDICQRGTSLTIQCQVDSQVTMMFWYRQQPGQSLTLIATANQGSEATYESGFVIDKFPISRPNLTFSTLTVSNMSPEDSSIYLCSAFGGVSNYGYTFGSGTRLTVV.

In DNA form, the CDR3 reads TGTGCCAGCAGTTTGCAGCGGGGCACCTACGAGCAGTACTTC. It yields the protein CASSLQRGTYEQYF. V usage is TRBV27 and J usage is TRBJ2-7; TRBD2 matches 7 bases. V was pared by 3 bases and J by 2 bases, with 4 bases of the junction left unmatched. The germline CDR1 and CDR2 sequences are MNHEY and SMNVEV (reference sequence). The CDR3 length is 14 residues.

In this sample, this clonotype turned up a few times. The chain recombines TRBV10-3 with TRBJ2-5; D perhaps matches TRBD1 (6 bases). The V gene's germline CDR1 is ENHRY and CDR2 SYGVKD. This CDR3 is built from 15 residues. V was trimmed by 3 bases and J by 5 bases, leaving 16 bases between them. CDR3 sequence: CAISETFRGGETQYF. For the CDR3, the DNA is TGTGCCATCAGTGAAACTTTCCGAGGGGGTGAGACCCAGTACTTC.